The next 32 T cell receptor beta chains were all read from a single sample in a study of neurological immune-mediated disorders. TCRdb called the 5' RACE reads again in MiXCR, with one record for every CDR3 protein. This table has 87,000 or so distinct CDR3 sequences, roughly 4% appearing once. Sequencing used PBMCs. All receptors come from a woman between 18 and 30 years old with multiple sclerosis.

Ten or more counts support this clonotype. J is TRBJ2-7 and V is TRBV20-1; D is unclear. The length of the CDR3 is 13 residues. Germline assignment: CDR1 DFQATT and CDR2 SNEGSKA (reference sequence). Trimming cost V 5 bases and J 0 bases, with 11 bases left between them. Here the CDR3 reads CSALGTSSYEQYF. CDR3 in DNA: TGCAGTGCTCTCGGCACGAGCTCCTACGAGCAGTACTTC.

In this sample, this clonotype turned up many times. Here the CDR3 DNA reads TGCGCCAGCGCCCCCCAGGGCGGGAGTCGCTACGAGCAGTACTTC. It is translated as CASAPQGGSRYEQYF. This rearrangement joins TRBV5-1 to TRBJ2-7; TRBD2 matches at 7 bases. This CDR3 spans 15 amino acids. Per the germline V gene, CDR1 is SGHRS and CDR2 is YFSETQ. J gave up 3 bases and V 7 bases, and 13 bases lay outside the gene matches.

This clonotype was detected many times. The gene calls are TRBV5-1 and TRBJ1-2, with 8 bases matching TRBD1. The J segment lost 4 bases and the V segment lost 4 bases, leaving 6 bases of the junction unmatched. This CDR3 has 14 amino acids. Germline CDR1 SGHRS, CDR2 YFSETQ. DNA for the CDR3: TGCGCCAGCAGCCCTACAGGGGGGAGCTATGGCTACACCTTC. Translated, it gives CASSPTGGSYGYTF.

This clonotype was seen a handful of times. This clone may be a read error of a much larger clone one base away. This chain joins TRBV6-2 or TRBV6-3 and TRBJ2-3, with TRBD2 matching over 8 bases. The CDR3 covers 12 residues. Germline values: CDR1 MNHEY, CDR2 SVGEGT. The CDR3 coding sequence is TGTGCCAGCAGGACGACTAGCGATAAGCAGTATTTT. This encodes CASRTTSDKQYF.

This clonotype has only one observation. The chain couples TRBV18 to TRBJ1-1; D gene uncertain. Germline lookup yields CDR1 KGHSH and CDR2 LQKENI. The V end lost 3 bases, the J end lost 4 bases, and 9 bases lay between the germline ends. This CDR3 spans 13 amino acids. The CDR3 spells CASSPRAGTEAFF. The CDR3 DNA reads TGTGCCAGCTCACCCCGAGCGGGCACTGAAGCTTTCTTT.

Of note for this clonotype: A single base separates this from a much larger clone, so it may be a read error. This chain connects TRBV5-1 to TRBJ2-7; 8 bases line up with TRBD1. CDR1 and CDR2 from the germline V gene are SGHRS and YFSETQ. The CDR3 runs 14 residues. Losses at the gene ends were 4 bases for V and 3 bases for J; bases not matched to a gene: 6. The CDR3: CASSPGQEDYEQYF. The DNA of the CDR3 is TGCGCCAGCAGCCCGGGACAGGAAGACTACGAGCAGTACTTC.

This clonotype has a handful of counts. The CDR3 region is CSARDQFSGTGAEQYF. The CDR3 bases are TGCAGTGCTAGAGATCAGTTTTCTGGGACAGGGGCCGAGCAGTACTTC. This chain connects TRBV20-1 to TRBJ2-7; 10 bases fit TRBD1. The CDR3 runs to 16 residues. Germline V gene data show CDR1 as DFQATT and CDR2 as SNEGSKA (reference sequence). After removal of 0 bases from V and 6 bases from J, the junction contained 11 bases not matched to a gene.

This clonotype was found many times. The chain is built from TRBV6-6 and TRBJ1-2, with 8 positions matching TRBD1. The V segment lost 4 bases and the J segment 2 bases; nucleotides outside the gene matches: 6. Per the germline V gene, CDR1 is MNHNY and CDR2 is SVGAGI (reference sequence). The CDR3 has 15 amino acids. The CDR3 DNA reads TGTGCCAGCAGTTCTGGACAGGGCCTAAACTATGGCTACACCTTC. This gives the protein CASSSGQGLNYGYTF.

This clonotype appeared many times. V and J are TRBV12-3 or TRBV12-4 and TRBJ2-1; D gene ambiguous. V was shortened by 5 bases and J by 5 bases, with 13 bases between the two germline ends. This CDR3 spans 14 amino acids. The CDR3 DNA follows: TGTGCCAGCAGTCCCTCTAGGGCGGACAATGAGCAGTTCTTC. Its translation: CASSPSRADNEQFF.

In this sample, this clonotype turned up many times. The rearrangement links TRBV20-1 to TRBJ2-1, with no clear D. The CDR3 has 13 amino acids. CDR1 and CDR2 from the germline V gene are DFQATT and SNEGSKA (reference sequence). V shed 0 bases and J shed 5 bases, with 8 bases lying between them. The CDR3 bases are TGCAGTGCTAGAGATTGGCAGCACAATGAGCAGTTCTTC. It is translated as CSARDWQHNEQFF.

This clonotype was observed a few times. V gene TRBV20-1 combines with J gene TRBJ1-5; TRBD1 might be the D (5 bases). CDR3 length equals 14 residues. Trimming cost V 6 bases and J 0 bases, with 12 bases left between them. Germline CDR1 is DFQATT and CDR2 is SNEGSKA (reference sequence). The CDR3 DNA reads TGCAGTGCCAAACCCGGGACTAGCAATCAGCCCCAGCATTTT. It yields the protein CSAKPGTSNQPQHF.

Ten or more counts support this clonotype. V usage is TRBV20-1 and J usage is TRBJ1-2; weak D call: TRBD1 (6 bases). With 5 bases removed from V and 5 bases from J, the gap between germline ends came to 12 bases. CDR1 is DFQATT, CDR2 SNEGSKA, per germline (reference sequence). This CDR3 contains 12 residues. The CDR3: CSARRDNYGYTF. The CDR3 nucleotides read TGCAGTGCTCGCCGGGACAATTATGGCTACACCTTC.

Only a few counts were recorded for this clonotype. The gene calls are TRBV20-1 and TRBJ1-2; D gene unclear. V was pared by 6 bases and J by 7 bases, with 30 bases between. Germline V gene data show CDR1 as DFQATT and CDR2 as SNEGSKA (reference sequence). The CDR3 has 17 residues. The CDR3 sequence is CSATSSGAGTLFGGYTF. CDR3 in DNA: TGCAGTGCCACGTCGTCCGGCGCGGGTACCTTGTTTGGTGGCTACACCTTC.

This clonotype was observed at least ten times. The V and J genes are TRBV25-1 and TRBJ1-4; D not resolved. The germline gives CDR1 MGHDK, CDR2 SYGVNS. The CDR3 spans 15 residues. Trimming removed 5 bases from V and 0 bases from J, with 10 bases in between. CDR3 loop: CASSLVRATNEKLFF. In DNA, the CDR3 is TGTGCCAGCAGTTTAGTGCGGGCAACTAATGAAAAACTGTTTTTT.

The V gene is TRBV7-2, the J gene TRBJ1-1, with D perhaps TRBD1 (6 bases). Germline CDR1 and CDR2: SGHTA and FQGNSA. The germline V and J ends were trimmed by 5 bases and 3 bases, with 16 bases remaining between them. The CDR3 totals 15 residues. The CDR3 DNA is TGTGCCAGCAGCCCGGATGGGGGCTGGTACACTGAAGCTTTCTTT. This translates into CASSPDGGWYTEAFF.

This clonotype has ten or more counts. The J gene is TRBJ1-3, the V gene TRBV9; 7 bases fit TRBD1. This CDR3 is 14 amino acids long. CDR1 and CDR2 (germline): SGDLS, YYNGEE. Unmatched junction bases numbered 3, after V lost 4 bases and J lost 2 bases. In DNA, the CDR3 is TGTGCCAGCAGCCCGACAGGGACTGGAAACACCATATATTTT. This encodes CASSPTGTGNTIYF.

This clonotype has a count of ten or more. This chain joins TRBV27 and TRBJ2-7, with TRBD2 matching over 9 bases. CDR3 length: 15 residues. J gave up 2 bases and V 6 bases, and 8 bases lay outside the gene matches. CDR1 is MNHEY and CDR2 is SMNVEV in the germline V gene (reference sequence). The CDR3 sequence is CASRPGTSLTYEQYF. The CDR3, as DNA: TGTGCCAGCAGGCCGGGGACTAGCCTGACCTACGAGCAGTACTTC.

In this sample, this clonotype turned up many times. The chain couples TRBV7-2 to TRBJ2-2; D might be TRBD1 (5 bases). CDR1 is SGHTA, CDR2 FQGNSA, per germline. The CDR3 spans 17 residues. V shed 2 bases and J shed 7 bases, with 20 bases lying between them. CDR3 in amino acids: CASSLSRKGFRVGELFF. CDR3 nucleotides: TGTGCCAGCAGCTTATCCAGGAAGGGGTTTCGGGTCGGGGAGCTGTTTTTT.

There are many counts of this clonotype. V is TRBV6-1 and J is TRBJ2-3; 9 bases line up with TRBD2. Trimming took 1 base from V and 5 from J; bases not matched to a gene: 7. The CDR3 has 16 residues. Germline lookup yields CDR1 MNHNS and CDR2 SASEGT. CDR3 sequence (DNA): TGTGCCAGCAGTGAAGTCCAACTAGCGGGCGGAGATACGCAGTATTTT. Encoded protein: CASSEVQLAGGDTQYF.

This clonotype was counted many times. The chain carries TRBV20-1 and TRBJ2-3, with 7 bases that match TRBD2. Germline V gene data show CDR1 as DFQATT and CDR2 as SNEGSKA (reference sequence). After removal of 1 base from V and 7 bases from J, the junction contained 2 bases not matched to a gene. The CDR3 loop spans 12 amino acids. The CDR3 DNA sequence: TGCAGTGCTAGAGCGGGAGGCTATACGCAGTATTTT. It translates to CSARAGGYTQYF.

This clonotype was picked up a small number of times. The V gene is TRBV30, the J gene TRBJ1-6; D remains unclear. The CDR3 spans 12 residues. Trimming pared 3 bases from V and 9 bases from J, leaving 9 bases between. The germline CDR1 and CDR2 sequences are GTSNPN and SVGIG (reference sequence). The CDR3 region has the DNA TGTGCCTGGAGCGGGGTCCTTTCACCCCTCCACTTT. This encodes CAWSGVLSPLHF.

This clonotype was seen at least ten times. The V gene is TRBV6-6, the J gene TRBJ2-5; 13 bases are shared with TRBD2. The CDR3 runs 17 residues. The junction had 6 bases not matched to a gene; V was cut back by 0 bases and J by 5 bases. Germline V gives CDR1 MNHNY, CDR2 SVGAGI (reference sequence). CDR3 in DNA: TGTGCCAGCAGTTACTCGACACTAGCGGGGGGGCGTGAGACCCAGTACTTC. It specifies CASSYSTLAGGRETQYF.

The rearrangement uses TRBV5-1 and TRBJ1-1; 11 positions match TRBD1. The CDR3 has 16 amino acids. V was clipped by 2 bases and J by 0 bases; unmatched bases: 3. Germline V gene data show CDR1 as SGHRS and CDR2 as YFSETQ. CDR3 loop: CASSFGQGALNTEAFF. DNA for the CDR3: TGCGCCAGCAGCTTCGGACAGGGGGCGTTGAACACTGAAGCTTTCTTT.

This clonotype was found many times. The rearrangement links TRBV18 to TRBJ2-3; D is tentatively TRBD1 or TRBD2 (6 bases each). Trimming stripped 2 bases from V and 4 bases from J, with 13 bases between. The CDR3 loop spans 15 amino acids. CDR1 and CDR2 (germline): KGHSH, LQKENI. The CDR3: CASSPNGGQPDTQYF. The CDR3 DNA reads TGTGCCAGCTCACCAAACGGGGGCCAACCAGATACGCAGTATTTT.

The sample holds many counts of this clonotype. This sequence joins TRBV5-1 and TRBJ2-7; a weak D match, TRBD1 (6 bases). The CDR3 runs to 14 residues. The germline V and J ends were trimmed by 0 bases and 3 bases, with 10 bases remaining between them. CDR1 and CDR2 (germline): SGHRS, YFSETQ. CDR3 coding DNA: TGCGCCAGCAGCTTGGGACAGGCGGGCTACGAGCAGTACTTC. Its translation is CASSLGQAGYEQYF.

Many counts were recorded for this clonotype. The rearrangement uses TRBV20-1 and TRBJ2-2; the D gene is possibly TRBD2 (5 bases). This CDR3 spans 15 amino acids. Germline-derived CDR1 and CDR2 are DFQATT and SNEGSKA (reference sequence). Trimming shortened V by 6 bases and J by 5 bases, and 19 bases separated the two germline ends. This CDR3 reads CSADPGGRTTGELFF. DNA for the CDR3: TGCAGTGCGGACCCTGGAGGAAGGACGACCGGGGAGCTGTTTTTT.

This clonotype has ten or more counts. The rearrangement joins TRBV5-1 to TRBJ1-1, with 10 bases identical to TRBD1. The V segment lost 4 bases and the J segment 0 bases; nucleotides outside the gene matches: 6. The CDR3 runs 16 residues. Germline values: CDR1 SGHRS, CDR2 YFSETQ. CDR3 DNA sequence: TGCGCCAGCAGCACGGGACAGGGGATAATGAACACTGAAGCTTTCTTT. It translates to CASSTGQGIMNTEAFF. Together with reference TRBV5-1 and TRBJ1-1, the CDR3 gives the full variable domain: KAGVTQTPRYLIKTRGQQVTLSCSPISGHRSVSWYQQTPGQGLQFLFEYFSETQRNKGNFPGRFSGRQFSNSRSEMNVSTLELGDSALYLCASSTGQGIMNTEAFFGQGTRLTVV.

This clonotype was recorded many times. The chain recombines TRBV7-9 with TRBJ2-5, with 11 bases identical to TRBD2. The CDR3 has 15 amino acids. Looked up from germline, CDR1 is SEHNR and CDR2 is FQNEAQ (reference sequence). V dropped 5 bases and J dropped 0; count of bases not matched to a gene: 2. In DNA, the CDR3 is TGTGCCAGCAGCCAGGGACTAGCGGACCAAGAGACCCAGTACTTC. Its protein product is CASSQGLADQETQYF.

This clonotype has only a few counts. The chain recombines TRBV14 with TRBJ1-2; no clear D. The CDR3 runs 12 residues. Germline V gives CDR1 SGHDN, CDR2 FVKESK. V lost 0 bases and J 8 bases, leaving 7 bases between the germline ends. The CDR3 reads CASSQEGIGYTF. CDR3 coding DNA: TGTGCCAGCAGCCAAGAAGGAATCGGCTACACCTTC.

This clonotype has a count of ten or more. CDR3 residues: CASSLVLRTGELFF. As DNA, the CDR3 is TGTGCCAGCAGCTTAGTTCTGCGCACCGGGGAGCTGTTTTTT. This sequence joins TRBV7-6 and TRBJ2-2; D is uncertain. The V gene lost 1 base and the J gene lost 4 bases, with 7 bases spanning the gap. Germline assignment: CDR1 SGHVS and CDR2 FNYEAQ. CDR3 length equals 14 residues.

This clonotype was recorded many times. The rearrangement uses TRBV5-1 and TRBJ1-2; possible D gene TRBD1, 5 bases. The V end was cut by 0 bases, the J end by 4 bases, with 13 bases between. CDR1 and CDR2 from the germline V gene are SGHRS and YFSETQ. This CDR3 spans 15 amino acids. CDR3 sequence (DNA): TGCGCCAGCAGCTTGGACCCAGGGTTGGGCTATGGCTACACCTTC. Protein sequence: CASSLDPGLGYGYTF. Looking up the rest from reference TRBV5-1 and TRBJ1-2 gives the full variable domain: KAGVTQTPRYLIKTRGQQVTLSCSPISGHRSVSWYQQTPGQGLQFLFEYFSETQRNKGNFPGRFSGRQFSNSRSEMNVSTLELGDSALYLCASSLDPGLGYGYTFGSGTRLTVV.

This clonotype has ten or more counts. The chain is built from TRBV12-3 or TRBV12-4 and TRBJ1-1; maybe TRBD1 (6 bases). V lost 6 bases, J lost 8 bases, and 16 bases lay in between. The CDR3 consists of 13 residues. Written as DNA, the CDR3 is TGTGCCAGCAGCAAAGGACAGACCCTCGAAGCTTTCTTT. It codes for CASSKGQTLEAFF.